A selection of T cell receptor beta chains follows, all from one sample in a study of blood T cells in healthy people across ages. A single record per CDR3 protein comes from TCRdb applying MiXCR to the 5' RACE reads. This table has about 750,000 distinct CDR3 sequences, approximately 55% appearing once. Sample: blood. These receptors all stem from an elderly man in good health. Both conserved end residues are part of each CDR3.

v_call cdr3_aa
TRBV28 CASSLWAGGSHEQYF
TRBV10-3 CAISEFEALGTYEQYF
TRBV2 CASSEETGGYQPQHF
TRBV10-1 CASSGDVLLYEQYF
TRBV3-1 CASSQGTVNTEAFF
TRBV2 CASSLGTRTDTQYF
TRBV6-2/TRBV6-3 CASSQGNGYTF
TRBV7-2 CAGSLEKGKRDGYTF
TRBV4-1 CASSQDPGLWLAGGNRYYEQYF
TRBV13 CASRRAGVHEQYF
TRBV6-1 CASSRTGLAGGYNEQFF
TRBV7-9 CASSPHGQPNTEAFF
TRBV13 CASSLTTGGTGEQYF
TRBV7-9 CASSPTRGHRYAYF
TRBV4-1 CASSNPGLNQPQHF
TRBV20-1 CSARDAATRGNEQFF
TRBV6-5 CASSRGRARDPDTQYF
TRBV27 CASSLISGTGELFF
TRBV5-1 CASSYGITGGADGYTF
TRBV20-1 CSARSLLSSYEQYF
TRBV3-1 CASSQKREGKNEQFF
TRBV13 CASSSGTGVGDEQYF
TRBV6-6 CASSYSEGGELFF
TRBV25-1 CASSEFGSYAYF
TRBV5-5 CASSTPGVEQYF
TRBV20-1 CSAPSSDRNYGYTF
TRBV6-5 CASSYGGGYGYTF
TRBV3-1 CASSSSGKNEKLFF
TRBV3-1 CASTSCGTYEQYF